This TCR beta chain was identified during a study of vaccination effects on CD4 cells after COVID-19. The table lists this clone with a count of one. What it binds is not known. The CDR3 loop spans 12 amino acids. Germline-derived CDR1 and CDR2 are GTSNPN and SVGIG (reference sequence). V shed 0 bases and J shed 5 bases, with 7 bases lying between them. Measured with immunoSEQ multiplex PCR; TCRdb has only the in-frame clones, and not every one. The data show under 60,000 clones, 67% seen once. Researchers isolated CD4+ T cells once approximately eleven days of culture had elapsed. The material was CD4+ T cells from PBMCs cultured without peptide, obtained before COVID-19 vaccination. This sequence was found in a human donor who received a COVID-19 vaccine. The rearrangement uses TRBV30 and TRBJ2-5; D is possibly TRBD2 (5 bases). The CDR3 sequence is CAWSVWRETQYF. DNA for the CDR3: TGTGCCTGGAGTGTTTGGAGGGAGACCCAGTACTTC.